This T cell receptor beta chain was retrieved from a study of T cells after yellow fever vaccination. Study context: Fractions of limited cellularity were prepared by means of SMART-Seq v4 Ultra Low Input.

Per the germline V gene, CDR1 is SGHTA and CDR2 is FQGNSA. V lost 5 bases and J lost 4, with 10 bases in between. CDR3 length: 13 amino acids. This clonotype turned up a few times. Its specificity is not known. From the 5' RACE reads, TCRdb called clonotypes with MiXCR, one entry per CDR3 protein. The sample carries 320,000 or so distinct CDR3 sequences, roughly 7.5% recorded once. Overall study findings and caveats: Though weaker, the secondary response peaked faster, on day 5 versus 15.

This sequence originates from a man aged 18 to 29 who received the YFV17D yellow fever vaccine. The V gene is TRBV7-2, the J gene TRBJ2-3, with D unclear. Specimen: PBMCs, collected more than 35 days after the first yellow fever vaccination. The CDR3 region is CASSTRRADTQYF. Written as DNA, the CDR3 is TGTGCCAGCAGCACTCGACGTGCAGATACGCAGTATTTT. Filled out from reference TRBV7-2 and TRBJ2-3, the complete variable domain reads GAGVSQSPSNKVTEKGKDVELRCDPISGHTALYWYRQSLGQGLEFLIYFQGNSAPDKSGLPSDRFSAERTGGSVSTLTIQRTQQEDSAVYLCASSTRRADTQYFGPGTRLTVL.